In its sample, the clone carrying this TCR beta chain was seen once. The CDR3 is 13 amino acids. The V and J ends lost 0 bases and 11 bases, in that order; junction bases with no gene match: 3. Germline V lookup: CDR1 LGHDT, CDR2 YNNKEL (reference sequence). The authors' processing: Estimation of nucleated cell counts relied on the amplification of reference gene primers. Sequenced by immunoSEQ multiplex PCR; TCRdb stores in-frame clones only, minus some. That table supplies the V and J calls and clone size; D and trimming were determined from the DNA. The sample has over 400,000 clones, around 85% seen once. This specimen comes from a study of blood T cell repertoires in COVID-19. Study-wide context: PBMCs, B-cell-depleted T cells, or T cells provided the cDNA or gDNA that made up the material.

The study drew participants aged about 18 to 89 years from some 25 US areas. Recovery meant two consecutive negative NP/OP PCR tests, professional clearance, or resolved symptoms. The TCR was taken from a woman aged 55 to 70 who had recovered from COVID-19. The specimen was PBMCs or T cells enriched from blood (not recorded which). The chain carries TRBV3-1 (or the pseudogene TRBV3-2) and TRBJ2-3; 9 nucleotides match TRBD2. The CDR3 protein is CASSQERRGGQYF. As DNA, the CDR3 is TGTGCCAGCAGCCAAGAACGGCGGGGGGGGCAGTATTTT.